The 14 T cell receptor beta chains listed next were all sequenced from one sample in a study of tumor-infiltrating lymphocytes in localized non-small cell lung cancer. The table came from immunoSEQ multiplex PCR; TCRdb's copy has only in-frame clones and leaves some out. The sample consists of around 13,000 clones, approximately 83% of them appearing once. Sequencing was performed on uninvolved lung tissue not adjacent to the tumor. These receptors came from a human donor with non-small cell lung cancer.

The V call is TRBV18, the J call TRBJ1-1, with 8 nucleotides matching TRBD1. This CDR3 region has 15 residues. Trimming removed 6 bases from V and 6 bases from J; junction bases left unmatched: 12. The V gene's germline CDR1 is KGHSH and CDR2 LQKENI. The CDR3 region is CASSRSRGLEAEAFF. The CDR3 nucleotides read TGTGCCAGCTCTCGATCCAGGGGGCTAGAGGCTGAAGCTTTCTTT.

The chain links TRBV6-5 to TRBJ2-4; D call uncertain. Trimming shortened V by 0 bases and J by 6 bases, and 0 bases separated the two germline ends. From germline, CDR1 is MNHEY and CDR2 SVGAGI. The CDR3 totals 11 residues. The DNA of the CDR3 is TGTGCCAGCAGTTACTCAAACATTCAGTACTTC. Its translation is CASSYSNIQYF.

J is TRBJ2-2 and V is TRBV6-1, with no clear D. V lost 6 bases and J 1 base, leaving 12 bases between the germline ends. The CDR3 loop spans 15 amino acids. Germline V gives CDR1 MNHNS, CDR2 SASEGT. This chain's CDR3 is CASSGSRKNTGELFF. The CDR3 nucleotides read TGTGCCAGCAGCGGATCTCGAAAGAACACCGGGGAGCTGTTTTTT.

The V and J genes are TRBV10-1 and TRBJ2-7, with TRBD1 as a possible D gene (6 bases). The CDR3 consists of 13 residues. Germline V gene data show CDR1 as WNHNN and CDR2 as SYGVQD (reference sequence). Trimming removed 6 bases at V and 0 bases at J, with 9 bases between. The CDR3 reads CASSRQASYEQYF. CDR3 DNA: TGCGCCAGCAGCCGACAGGCCTCCTACGAGCAGTACTTC.

The CDR3 DNA reads as TGTGCCAGCAGTGAAGAGGGAGAAGGGGCAGGTGATAAAGATACGCAGTATTTT. Protein: CASSEEGEGAGDKDTQYF. V is TRBV6-1 and J is TRBJ2-3; D is perhaps TRBD1 or TRBD2 (5 bases each). The V gene's germline CDR1 is MNHNS and CDR2 SASEGT. Trimming took off 1 base at V and 5 bases at J, with 22 bases between the two ends. This CDR3 contains 18 residues.

In its sample, this clone was seen once. The J gene is TRBJ1-4, the V gene TRBV6-6; D unresolved. The germline V gene encodes CDR1 MNHNY and CDR2 SVGAGI (reference sequence). This CDR3 is built from 13 residues. V shed 8 bases and J shed 4 bases, with 11 bases lying between them. CDR3 nucleotide sequence: TGTGCCAGCTTTGACGGGATTAATGAAAAACTGTTTTTT. As protein: CASFDGINEKLFF.

This clone was detected only once. The V call is TRBV5-1, the J call TRBJ2-1; D assignment may be TRBD1 or TRBD2 (5 bases each). V lost 1 base to trimming and J lost 6 bases, with 8 bases between them. The CDR3 has 13 amino acids. Germline lookup yields CDR1 SGHRS and CDR2 YFSETQ. CDR3: CASSLSGSNEQFF. The CDR3 region has the DNA TGCGCCAGCAGCTTGTCAGGGAGCAATGAGCAGTTCTTC.

This rearrangement joins TRBV30 to TRBJ2-3, with TRBD1 matching 8 bases. Germline trimming cut 1 base from V and 6 bases from J; bases unmatched to any gene: 18. The CDR3 consists of 18 residues. Germline V gives CDR1 GTSNPN, CDR2 SVGIG (reference sequence). The CDR3, as DNA: TGTGCCTGGAGTGGAGTACAGGGGGAATTCTCGTTGTCCGATACGCAGTATTTT. As protein: CAWSGVQGEFSLSDTQYF.

This clone has a handful of counts. The rearrangement uses TRBV6-1 and TRBJ1-2; TRBD1 aligns across 9 bases. CDR1 is MNHNS and CDR2 is SASEGT in the germline V gene. The CDR3 extends over 13 amino acids. The V and J ends lost 6 bases and 6 bases, in that order; junction bases with no gene match: 5. This chain's CDR3 is CASSTGQGDGYTF. CDR3 bases: TGTGCCAGCAGCACGGGACAGGGTGATGGCTACACCTTC.

This rearrangement joins TRBV6-5 to TRBJ1-2; D not resolved. This CDR3 is 14 amino acids long. The V gene lost 5 bases and the J gene lost 4 bases, with 14 bases spanning the gap. Germline V gene data show CDR1 as MNHEY and CDR2 as SVGAGI. The chain's CDR3 is CASSMVRASYGYTF. CDR3 bases: TGTGCCAGCAGTATGGTCCGGGCGAGCTATGGCTACACCTTC.

V usage is TRBV5-1 and J usage is TRBJ1-1, with 7 positions matching TRBD1. There are 16 residues in the CDR3. V dropped 3 bases and J dropped 0; count of bases not matched to a gene: 8. Germline CDR1 and CDR2: SGHRS and YFSETQ. CDR3 DNA: TGCGCCAGCAGCTATGGGACAGCCCTTATGAACACTGAAGCTTTCTTT. Encoded protein: CASSYGTALMNTEAFF.

The chain is built from TRBV30 and TRBJ1-3; D is unclear. Germline CDR1 is GTSNPN and CDR2 is SVGIG (reference sequence). This CDR3 has 12 residues. Trimming pared 2 bases from V and 4 bases from J, leaving 6 bases between. The CDR3 region has the DNA TGTGCCTGGAGTCCCCTAGGAAACACCATATATTTT. This sequence encodes CAWSPLGNTIYF.

The CDR3 loop is CASSLGTGRLNEQYF. CDR3 bases: TGTGCCAGCAGCTTAGGGACCGGGAGGTTGAACGAGCAGTACTTC. V is TRBV5-4 and J is TRBJ2-7; 7 bases agree with TRBD2. The junction had 10 bases not matched to a gene; V was cut back by 2 bases and J by 5 bases. Germline lookup yields CDR1 SGHNT and CDR2 YYREEE (reference sequence). The CDR3 loop spans 15 amino acids.

This clone was seen just once. One junction end disagrees with the germline gene, perhaps due to a read error. The rearrangement uses TRBV5-1 and TRBJ1-2; the match to TRBD1 covers 10 bases. Germline loops: CDR1 SGHRS, CDR2 YFSETQ. The CDR3 has 14 amino acids. The CDR3 protein is CASSTAPGTGVSAF. CDR3 bases: TGCGCCAGCAGCACCGCCCCCGGGACAGGGGTAAGCGCCTTC. The full variable domain, its missing parts supplied by reference TRBV5-1 and TRBJ1-2, is KAGVTQTPRYLIKTRGQQVTLSCSPISGHRSVSWYQQTPGQGLQFLFEYFSETQRNKGNFPGRFSGRQFSNSRSEMNVSTLELGDSALYLCASSTAPGTGVSAFGSGTRLTVV.